Sequencing of this TCR beta chain was carried out in a study of CD4 T cells in relation to SARS-CoV-2 and coronaviruses. V was pared by 2 bases and J by 3 bases, with 11 bases between. Germline V lookup: CDR1 KGHSH, CDR2 LQKENI. The CDR3 is 14 residues long. On this clone: Its antigen is unidentified.

Method: immunoSEQ multiplex PCR; TCRdb's copy keeps in-frame clones and lacks some. The sample includes approximately 41,000 clones, approximately 80% of them seen just once. This TCR came from an adult with COVID-19. Source material: naive CD4+ T cells from PBMCs, cultured in vitro. Subset in this sample: naive CD4+ T cells isolated by negative enrichment. The genes are TRBV18 and TRBJ2-7; maybe TRBD1 (6 bases). Here the CDR3 DNA reads TGTGCCAGCTCACCAGAGGGGGTTGGCTACGAGCAGTACTTC. Translated: CASSPEGVGYEQYF.